This record covers a single T cell receptor (beta chain). At the DNA level, this CDR3 is encoded by other sequences in the same sample as well. The germline V and J ends were trimmed by 2 bases and 5 bases, with 7 bases remaining between them. Germline loops: CDR1 SGHTA, CDR2 FQGTGA. CDR3 length: 13 amino acids. None of the donors, who were healthy HIV-negative adults, had recently had acute infections or vaccinations. This entry belongs to a study of shared clonotypes between healthy human individuals. TCRdb keeps only in-frame clones here, not all; method: immunoSEQ multiplex PCR. The sample shows roughly 2,300,000 clones, about 90% of them seen only once.

This sequence joins TRBV7-3 and TRBJ2-1; D not certain. The sequencing input was naive CD4+ T cells from PBMCs. Subset of the sample: CD45RA+ positively selected. The clonotype was recovered from a man in his late teens or twenties in good health. Some clones in this sample may be carry-over from other donors' samples. The CDR3 DNA is TGTGCCAGCAGCTTAGGTAGAGACAATGAGCAGTTCTTC. Its translation: CASSLGRDNEQFF.